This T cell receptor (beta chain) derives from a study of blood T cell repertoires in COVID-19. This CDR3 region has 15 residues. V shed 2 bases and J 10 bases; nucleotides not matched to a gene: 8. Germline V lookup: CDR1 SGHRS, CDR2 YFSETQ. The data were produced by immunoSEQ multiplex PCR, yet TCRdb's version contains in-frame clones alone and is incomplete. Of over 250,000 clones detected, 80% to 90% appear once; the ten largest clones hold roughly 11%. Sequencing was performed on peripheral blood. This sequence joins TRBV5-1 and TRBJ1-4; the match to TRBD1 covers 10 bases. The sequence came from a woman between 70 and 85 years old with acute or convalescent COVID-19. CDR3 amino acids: CASSFSGTGDIKLFF. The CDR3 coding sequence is TGCGCCAGCAGCTTCTCTGGGACAGGGGACATAAAACTGTTTTTT.